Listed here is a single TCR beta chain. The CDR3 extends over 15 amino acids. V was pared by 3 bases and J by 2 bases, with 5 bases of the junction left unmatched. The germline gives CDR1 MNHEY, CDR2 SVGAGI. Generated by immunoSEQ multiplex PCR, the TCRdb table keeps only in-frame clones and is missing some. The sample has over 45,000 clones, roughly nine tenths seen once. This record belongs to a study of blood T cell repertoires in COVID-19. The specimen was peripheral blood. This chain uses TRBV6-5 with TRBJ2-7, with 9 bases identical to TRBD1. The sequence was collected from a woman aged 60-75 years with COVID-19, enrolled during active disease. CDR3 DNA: TGTGCCAGCAGTTATACGACAGGGGGGACCTACGAGCAGTACTTC. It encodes CASSYTTGGTYEQYF.